The entry that follows covers one T cell receptor beta chain sequence. Its antigen is unknown. Per-base quality was not reported, and no clone a single base away is much larger than it. This specimen belongs to a study of blood T cell repertoires in COVID-19 (dated by TCRdb to the early 2020s). Context from the whole study: Samples covering the acute and convalescent phases of COVID-19 were provided by collaborators in the United States, Italy and Spain. The material from the prospective study consisted of cDNA or gDNA derived from T cells, B-cell-depleted T cells, or PBMCs. Subjects who had been exposed to COVID-19, were actively infected with it, or had recovered from it provided the deeply sampled blood TCRbeta repertoires that made up the dataset. A freely available public database, intended as a resource for researchers studying the immune response to SARS-CoV-2, is where the repertoires were released. The samples were drawn from the first 160 participants of the ongoing ImmuneRACE study and from 1,254 subjects provided by 6 global collaborators. Sample metadata almost always included a de-identified subject ID, COVID-19 status, age in years and sex. Where available, HLA class I and class II types were obtained from metadata supplied by the sample provider rather than from assay-based typing. The paper as a whole reports these results and caveats: The amount of clinical and demographic metadata varied by source and participant and was provided uncurated.

Taken from the germline V gene, the CDR1 and CDR2 loops are MDHEN and SYDVKM. Trimming removed 5 bases from V and 3 bases from J, leaving 11 bases between the germline ends. Taken from cysteine to phenylalanine, the CDR3 has 14 residues. Only the CDR3 DNA is retained, 42 bases long and in frame from the first base. The collaborating institutions used their own protocols to collect whole blood in K2EDTA tubes. Collaborator samples were shipped for TCRbeta analysis as frozen whole blood, isolated PBMCs, or DNA extracted from either sample type. TCRbeta CDR3 regions were amplified from genomic DNA using the immunoSEQ Assay, a bias-controlled multiplex PCR. The original pipeline was this. The number of nucleated cells in each sample was estimated by amplification of reference gene primers within the assay. Sequence reads were collapsed and filtered to measure the absolute abundance of every unique TCRbeta CDR3 rearrangement. For each sample, productive Simpson clonality was calculated by taking the square root of Simpson's diversity index across productive rearrangements. TCRdb obtained this table from immuneACCESS and retained in-frame rearrangements with V and J assigned. These tables miss some clones; where compared with another copy, unresolved V genes account for less than half of the shortfall, and the remainder is unexplained. V and J calls and clone size follow that table, whereas D and trimming were derived from the DNA. The sample data list 60,000 to 85,000 clones, and roughly nine tenths of these were observed just once. Approximately 1.4% of the sample belongs to the ten largest clones.

The sequenced sample consisted of peripheral blood. The sequence joins TRBV28 to TRBJ2-1; the D gene is perhaps TRBD1, on 5 matching bases. This TCR came from a middle-aged man with acute or convalescent COVID-19. DNA sequence: TGTGCCAGCAGTCCCAGGGATATCTACAATGAGCAGTTCTTC. This is translated as CASSPRDIYNEQFF.